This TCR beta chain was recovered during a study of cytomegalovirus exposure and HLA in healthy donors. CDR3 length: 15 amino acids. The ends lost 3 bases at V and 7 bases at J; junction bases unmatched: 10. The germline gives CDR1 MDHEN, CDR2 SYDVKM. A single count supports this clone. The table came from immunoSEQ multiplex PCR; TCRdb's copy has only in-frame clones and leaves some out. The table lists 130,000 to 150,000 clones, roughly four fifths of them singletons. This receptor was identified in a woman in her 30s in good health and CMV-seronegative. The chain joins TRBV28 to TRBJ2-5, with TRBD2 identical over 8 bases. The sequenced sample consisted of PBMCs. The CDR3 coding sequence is TGTGCCAGCAGTTTCTCTACCGTACGGGAGGGGACCCAGTACTTC. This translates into CASSFSTVREGTQYF.